This TCR beta chain was retrieved from a study of cytomegalovirus exposure and HLA in healthy donors. The PCR made use of 60 Vbeta and 13 Jbeta primers. TCRdb keeps only in-frame clones here, not all; method: immunoSEQ multiplex PCR. The repertoire has about 180,000 clones, around 80% of them found once; the top ten carry under 1.5%. The germline CDR1 and CDR2 sequences are SGHRS and YFSETQ. CDR3 length: 17 amino acids. V was clipped by 3 bases and J by 5 bases; unmatched bases: 7. The receptor was isolated from a girl aged 10-17 years in good health and CMV-seropositive. The sequencing sample was made of PBMCs. The chain combines TRBV5-1 with TRBJ2-4; TRBD2 matches at 14 bases. CDR3 in DNA: TGCGCCAGCAGCTCCTTGACTAGCGGGAGGGCCGAAAACATTCAGTACTTC. Translating gives CASSSLTSGRAENIQYF.